This T cell receptor (beta chain) is from a study of immune heterogeneity within non-small cell lung tumors. CDR1 SNHLY and CDR2 FYNNEI come from the germline V gene. The CDR3 contains 15 residues. J was trimmed by 7 bases and V by 3 bases; bases with no gene match: 7. Genomic DNA extracted from bulk tumor tissue served as template. A total of about 550 ng was used per sample. Primary tumors were biopsied several times each, far apart, intraoperatively. Curative surgery was performed on patients who had untreated, newly diagnosed non-small cell lung cancer. Donor patients had newly diagnosed non-small cell lung cancer and were having surgery with curative intent. TCR beta CDR3 amplification used multiplex PCR with 32 V and 13 J primers. TCRdb used MiXCR to reprocess the multiplex PCR reads, holding one entry per CDR3 protein. The sample contains 10,000 to 15,000 distinct CDR3 sequences, about a quarter of which appear only once.

Sequencing used lung tumor tissue. V usage is TRBV2 and J usage is TRBJ2-5; 11 nucleotides line up with TRBD2. The TCR comes from a man aged 45-60 years with non-small cell lung cancer. The CDR3 spells CASSDTSGGPGTQYF. The CDR3 DNA reads as TGTGCCAGCAGTGATACTAGCGGGGGCCCAGGGACCCAGTACTTC.